This T cell receptor (beta chain) was profiled in a study of neurological immune-mediated disorders. This clonotype has at least ten counts. The antigen remains undetermined. Broader study findings: None of the CDR3 amino acid sequences of expanded clones were shared across subjects, and this suggested private repertoires in all groups.

5'RACE with 10-nucleotide random UMIs generated the cDNA. From the 5' RACE reads, TCRdb called clonotypes with MiXCR, one entry per CDR3 protein. The repertoire holds tens of thousands of distinct CDR3 sequences, about 6% seen once, with 0.45% to 0.6% in the top ten. The CDR3 extends over 12 amino acids. Germline V gene sequence: CDR1 ENHRY, CDR2 SYGVKD. V lost 6 bases, J lost 7 bases, and 10 bases lay in between. The sorted libraries drew on 950,000 to 1,000,000 T cells that were CD4+ or CD8+. V is TRBV10-3 and J is TRBJ2-1, with D tentatively TRBD1 (5 bases). Sequenced: CD4+ T cells from blood. The TCR sequence derives from a woman in her thirties or forties in good health. The CDR3 coding sequence is TGTGCCATCAGCTGGGGCAATAATGAGCAGTTCTTC. Protein sequence: CAISWGNNEQFF.